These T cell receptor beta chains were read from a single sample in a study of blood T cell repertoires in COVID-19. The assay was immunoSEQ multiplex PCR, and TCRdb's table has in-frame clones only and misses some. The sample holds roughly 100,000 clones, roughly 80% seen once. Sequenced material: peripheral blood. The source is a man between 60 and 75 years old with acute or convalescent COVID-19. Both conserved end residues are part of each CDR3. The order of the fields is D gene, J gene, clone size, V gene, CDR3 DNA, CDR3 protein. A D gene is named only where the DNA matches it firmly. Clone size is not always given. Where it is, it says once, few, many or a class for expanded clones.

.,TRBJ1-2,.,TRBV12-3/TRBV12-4,TGTGCCAGCACTCGGGGAATTGGCTACACCTTC,CASTRGIGYTF
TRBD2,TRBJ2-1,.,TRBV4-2,TGTGCCAGCAGCCAAGTAACGGGGGGGCCGGGCAATGAGCAGTTCTTC,CASSQVTGGPGNEQFF
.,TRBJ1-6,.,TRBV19,TGTGCCAGTACCTCCGGGGCCTATAATTCACCCCTCCACTTT,CASTSGAYNSPLHF
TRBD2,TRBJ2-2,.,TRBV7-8,TGTGCCAGCACCCGGACTAGCGGGCGGCCGAACACCGGGGAGCTGTTTTTT,CASTRTSGRPNTGELFF
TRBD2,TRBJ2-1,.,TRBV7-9,TGTGCCAGCAGTCCCGCCGAAGGACTAGCGGGGGTCAGGGAGCAGTTCTTC,CASSPAEGLAGVREQFF
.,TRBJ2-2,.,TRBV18,TGTGCCAGCTCACCATTGGAGGGGCTAGCGAACACCGGGGAGCTGTTTTTT,CASSPLEGLANTGELFF
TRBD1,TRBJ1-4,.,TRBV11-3,TGTGCCAGCAGCTTAGGCGGGACAGTTAATGAAAAACTGTTTTTT,CASSLGGTVNEKLFF
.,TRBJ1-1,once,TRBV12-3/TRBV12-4,TGTGCCAGCAGTTTATCAGAGGACACTGAAGCTTTCTTT,CASSLSEDTEAFF
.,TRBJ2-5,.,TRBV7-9,TGTGCCAGCAGCTTAGCCGGGATCGAGACCCAGTACTTC,CASSLAGIETQYF
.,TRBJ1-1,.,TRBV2,TGTGCCAGCAGACTAGGAGGGAATATGAACACTGAAGCTTTCTTT,CASRLGGNMNTEAFF
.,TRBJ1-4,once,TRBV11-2,TGTGCCAGCAGCTTAGAAGGGTTCGGGGAACTGTTTTTT,CASSLEGFGELFF
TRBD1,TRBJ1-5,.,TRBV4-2,TGTGCCAGCAGCCTCCGACAGGGGGCTGGCAATCAGCCCCAGCATTTT,CASSLRQGAGNQPQHF
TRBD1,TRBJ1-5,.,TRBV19,TGTGCCAGTTCCGCTTCCGACAGGGGAATTCAGCCCCAGCATTTT,CASSASDRGIQPQHF
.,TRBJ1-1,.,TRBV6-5,TGTGCCAGCAATCCCACTTTGGGGGGGGAAGCTTTCTTT,CASNPTLGGEAFF
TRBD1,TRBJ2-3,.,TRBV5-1,TGCGCCAGCACCTTTATTGGACAGGCGGTAAATACGCAGTATTTT,CASTFIGQAVNTQYF
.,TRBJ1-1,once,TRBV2,TGTGCCAGCAGTGGCCCAGGGAAGGGTGAAGCTTTCTTT,CASSGPGKGEAFF
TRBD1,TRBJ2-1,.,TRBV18,TGTGCCAGCTCACCACCGCCGGGACAGGTTCTGTTCTTC,CASSPPPGQVLFF
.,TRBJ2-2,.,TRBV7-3,TGTGCCAGCAGCATCGCAGGGAGGACCGGGGAGCTGTTTTTT,CASSIAGRTGELFF
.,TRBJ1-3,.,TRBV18,TGTGCCAGCTCACCACCGAGTAGAAACACCATATATTTT,CASSPPSRNTIYF
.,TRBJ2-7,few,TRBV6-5,TGTGCCAGCAGTTACTCCAAACAGGGAGCCTACGAGCAGTACTTC,CASSYSKQGAYEQYF
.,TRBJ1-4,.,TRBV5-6,TGTGCCAGCAGCAATTGGGGGGAAACTAATGAAAAACTGTTTTTT,CASSNWGETNEKLFF
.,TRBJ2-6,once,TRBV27,TGTGCCAGCAGAACGAGCTCTGGGGCCAACGTCCTGACTTTC,CASRTSSGANVLTF
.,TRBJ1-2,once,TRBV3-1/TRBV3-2,TGTGCCAGCAGCCAAGATGGGGCAGCTAACCCGATTTATGGCTACACCTTC,CASSQDGAANPIYGYTF
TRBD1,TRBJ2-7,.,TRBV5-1,TGCGCCAGCAGCTGGACAGGCATAGACTACGAGCAGTACTTC,CASSWTGIDYEQYF
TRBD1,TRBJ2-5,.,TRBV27,TGTGCCAGCAGTTCCCGACAGGGTGGAGAGACCCAGTACTTC,CASSSRQGGETQYF
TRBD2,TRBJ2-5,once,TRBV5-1,TGCGCCAGCAGCACTACGGGGACTAGCGGGAGAGAAGAGACCCAGTACTTC,CASSTTGTSGREETQYF
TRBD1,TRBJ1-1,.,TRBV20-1,TGCAGTGCTAGTGACAGGGGATTTCAGAACACTGAAGCTTTCTTT,CSASDRGFQNTEAFF
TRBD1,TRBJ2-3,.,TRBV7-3,TGTGCCAGCAGCTTTAAGGGGGCCGATACGCAGTATTTT,CASSFKGADTQYF
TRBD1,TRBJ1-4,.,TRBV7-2,TGTGCCAGCAGTCGACAGGGTGGGCTGGAAAAACTGTTTTTT,CASSRQGGLEKLFF
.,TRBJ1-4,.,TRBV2,TGTGCCAGCAGTAGGGACACTTCAACTAATGAAAAACTGTTTTTT,CASSRDTSTNEKLFF